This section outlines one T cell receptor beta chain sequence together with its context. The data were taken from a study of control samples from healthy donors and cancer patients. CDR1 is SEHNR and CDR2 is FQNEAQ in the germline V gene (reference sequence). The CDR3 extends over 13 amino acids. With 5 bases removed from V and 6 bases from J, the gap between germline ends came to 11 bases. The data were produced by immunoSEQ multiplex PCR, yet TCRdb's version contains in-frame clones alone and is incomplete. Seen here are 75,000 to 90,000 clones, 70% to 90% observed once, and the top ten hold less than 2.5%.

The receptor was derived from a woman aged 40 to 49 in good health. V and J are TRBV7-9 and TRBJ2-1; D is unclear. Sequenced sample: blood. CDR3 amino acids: CASSQVPANEQFF. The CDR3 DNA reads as TGTGCCAGCAGCCAGGTTCCGGCCAATGAGCAGTTCTTC.